The sequence of this TCR beta chain was determined in a study of shared clonotypes between healthy human individuals. Trimming took 5 bases from V and 1 from J, leaving 9 bases between them. The length of the CDR3 is 13 residues. CDR1 is MGHRA, CDR2 YSYEKL, per germline. This table comes from immunoSEQ multiplex PCR, and its TCRdb copy is limited to in-frame clones, with some not included. The sample has under 2,500,000 clones, 95% seen once; the top ten hold 0.1% to 0.15%. Caucasian adults residing in Nashville, Tennessee made up all the donors. The chain employs TRBV4-1 and TRBJ2-7; D may correspond to TRBD1 or TRBD2 (5 bases each). The receptor comes from a man between 18 and 35 years old in good health. Sequencing input: naive CD4+ T cells sorted from blood. The subset here: CD45RA+ positively selected. The CDR3: CASSSGQSYEQYF. In nucleotides, the CDR3 is TGCGCCAGCAGCAGCGGACAATCCTACGAGCAGTACTTC.